The clone carrying this T cell receptor beta chain was detected once. Antigen specificity is unknown. This sample is part of a study of cytomegalovirus exposure and HLA in healthy donors. In the study overall: Counted in an early data release were about 86 million unique TCRs from HLA-typed donors. Whole-study findings and limits: Rare sequences made up most TCRs, while some public TCRs were found in many donors.

The PCR ran on 60 Vbeta and 13 Jbeta primers. Using immunoSEQ multiplex PCR, the repertoire was profiled, and TCRdb retains in-frame clones only, with some absent. This table holds around 200,000 clones, 70% to 85% found once. The CDR3 has 16 residues. From germline, CDR1 is LNHDA and CDR2 SQIVND (reference sequence). V was cut by 3 bases and J by 6 bases, with 18 bases left in between. Material: PBMCs. This sequence was found in a woman in her thirties or forties in good health and CMV-seronegative. V and J are TRBV19 and TRBJ1-5; D might be TRBD1 (5 bases). CDR3 nucleotide sequence: TGTGCCAGTAGTATCCCACCAGGCAGGGTGGGTCAGCCCCAGCATTTT. The encoded protein is CASSIPPGRVGQPQHF.